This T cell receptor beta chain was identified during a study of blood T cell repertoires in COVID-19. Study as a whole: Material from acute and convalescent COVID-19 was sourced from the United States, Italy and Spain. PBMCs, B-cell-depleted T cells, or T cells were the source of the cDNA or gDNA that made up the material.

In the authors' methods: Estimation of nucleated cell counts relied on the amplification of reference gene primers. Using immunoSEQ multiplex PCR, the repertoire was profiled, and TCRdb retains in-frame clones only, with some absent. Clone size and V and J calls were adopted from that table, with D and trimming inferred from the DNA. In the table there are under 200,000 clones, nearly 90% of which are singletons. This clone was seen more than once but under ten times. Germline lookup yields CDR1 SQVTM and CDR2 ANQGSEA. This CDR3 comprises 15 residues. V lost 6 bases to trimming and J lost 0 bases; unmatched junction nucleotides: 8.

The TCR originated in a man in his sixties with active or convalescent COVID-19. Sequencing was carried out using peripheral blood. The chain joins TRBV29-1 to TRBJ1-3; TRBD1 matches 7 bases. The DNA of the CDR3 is TGCAGCGTGAGAATCGGGACAGCCTCTGGAAACACCATATATTTT. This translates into CSVRIGTASGNTIYF.